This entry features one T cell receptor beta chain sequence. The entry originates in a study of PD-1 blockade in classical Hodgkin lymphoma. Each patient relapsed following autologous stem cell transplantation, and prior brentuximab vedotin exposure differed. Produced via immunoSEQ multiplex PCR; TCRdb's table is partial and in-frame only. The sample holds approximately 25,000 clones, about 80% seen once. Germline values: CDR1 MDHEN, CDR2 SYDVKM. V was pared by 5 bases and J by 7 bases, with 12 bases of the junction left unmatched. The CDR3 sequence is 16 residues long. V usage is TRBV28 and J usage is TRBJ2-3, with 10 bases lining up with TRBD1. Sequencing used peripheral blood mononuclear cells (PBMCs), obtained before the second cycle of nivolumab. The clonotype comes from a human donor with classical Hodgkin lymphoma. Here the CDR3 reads CASSPMTGGAQNTQYF. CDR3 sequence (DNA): TGTGCCAGCAGTCCCATGACAGGGGGCGCGCAAAATACGCAGTATTTT.